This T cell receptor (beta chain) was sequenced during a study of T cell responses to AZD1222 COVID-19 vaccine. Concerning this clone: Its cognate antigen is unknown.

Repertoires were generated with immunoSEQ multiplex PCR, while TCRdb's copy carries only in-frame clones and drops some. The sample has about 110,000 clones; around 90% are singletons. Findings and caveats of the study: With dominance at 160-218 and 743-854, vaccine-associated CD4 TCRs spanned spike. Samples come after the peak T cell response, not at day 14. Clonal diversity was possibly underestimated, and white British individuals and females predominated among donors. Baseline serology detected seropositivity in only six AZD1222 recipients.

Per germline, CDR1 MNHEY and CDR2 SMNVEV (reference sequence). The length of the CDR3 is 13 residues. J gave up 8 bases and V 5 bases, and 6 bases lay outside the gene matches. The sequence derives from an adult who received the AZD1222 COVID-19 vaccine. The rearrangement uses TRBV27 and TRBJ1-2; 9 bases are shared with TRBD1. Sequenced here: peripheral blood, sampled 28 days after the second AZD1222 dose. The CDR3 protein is CASSTDRGGGYTF. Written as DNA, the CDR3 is TGTGCCAGCAGTACCGACAGGGGGGGCGGCTACACCTTC.